Sequencing of this T cell receptor (beta chain) was carried out in a study of T cell repertoires and HLA-DP antigens (dated by TCRdb to 2017 to 2018). Notes on the research overall: An in vitro model of CD4+ T cell alloreactivity against allogeneic HLA-DP presented by transduced HeLa cells was used in the study. Compared with self, one alloantigen differed at one amino acid in the peptide-binding groove and the other differed at around eleven, modelling structurally similar versus dissimilar alloantigens. The three donors were two male and one female, with ages ranging from the 18-to-29 to the 60-to-69 age band. Results and caveats for the whole study, not just this receptor: Clones undetected before culture had an average cumulative frequency of roughly 35% against one allele versus about 46% against the other. Separate analysis of naive and memory CD4+ repertoires was not performed. The study was limited by having just a few donors, by relying on a non-physiological HeLa antigen-presenting system, and by using total CD4+ cells as responders.

Following 15 days of expansion, the cultured CD4+ cells were restimulated for more than 20 h using HeLa cells that expressed the same allogeneic DPB1. To act as antigen-presenting cells, HeLa stimulator cells were retrovirally transduced with HLA-DPA1/DPB1, HLA-DM, invariant chain and CD80. Untouched CD4+ T cells were isolated from Ficoll-separated PBMC through negative selection with magnetic beads, and an average purity of approximately 98% was reached. CD4+ responders were cocultured at a 3:1 ratio with 100 Gy-irradiated HeLa cells in medium containing 50 U/mL IL-2 and around 10% human AB serum. Untouched CD4+ T cells were isolated from Ficoll-separated PBMC with magnetic beads, reaching approximately 98% purity with negligible CD8+ contamination. Donors were three healthy blood donors whose buffy coats supplied peripheral blood mononuclear cells. All three donors were CMV seronegative. The DNeasy Blood & Tissue Kit was used to extract genomic DNA.

TCRB CDR3 regions were amplified with the immunoSEQ multiplex PCR using forward primers for 54 TRBV segments and reverse primers for 13 TRBJ segments. Survey resolution, with a target of around 63,000 T cell genomes, was applied to the sequencing of cultured samples. Sequencing of the amplicons was done on an Illumina HiSeq System, giving 87 bp reads that spanned the CDR3. The authors' pipeline ran thus. Correction for PCR and sequencing errors was applied to reads, and CDR3 regions were defined through alignment to IMGT reference sequences. Synthetic template pools were used to estimate counts of templates and unique rearrangements. Clonality was calculated as 1 minus Pielou's evenness. The Daley-Smith estimator was used to estimate richness. Morisita's index was used to measure repertoire overlap. Clones present in cultured samples but not detected in the pre-culture repertoire of the same donor were defined as low-abundance clones. TCRdb mirrors the immuneACCESS table, restricted to in-frame sequences. Some clones are absent from its copies; in checked studies, under half trace to an unresolved V gene, and the reason for the others is unknown. For V, J and clone size, that table is used; D and trimming come from the DNA. This sample is represented by about 3,700 clones; about 80% of them were singletons. The ten largest make up about 21% of the sample.

Turning to this clone: Per-base quality was not reported, and no clone a single base away is much larger than it. The sample has other DNA sequences that encode this CDR3 too.

From the germline V gene (reference sequence), CDR1 is SGHNT and CDR2 is YYREEE. The germline V end is reduced by 5 bases and the J end by 8 bases; junction bases left unmatched: 9. From its cysteine to its phenylalanine, the CDR3 spans 14 amino acids. This entry keeps only the CDR3 DNA: 42 bases, framed from base 1. This chain is built from TRBV5-4 and TRBJ1-4; 7 junctional bases match TRBD1. The sequence derives from a woman between 18 and 29 years old in good health and CMV-seronegative. The specimen sequenced was CD137- CD4+ T cells from cultured PBMCs. The nucleotide sequence reads as follows: TGTGCCAGCAGACCAGGGGGAGCTGGAGAAAAACTGTTTTTT. Its protein is CASRPGGAGEKLFF.